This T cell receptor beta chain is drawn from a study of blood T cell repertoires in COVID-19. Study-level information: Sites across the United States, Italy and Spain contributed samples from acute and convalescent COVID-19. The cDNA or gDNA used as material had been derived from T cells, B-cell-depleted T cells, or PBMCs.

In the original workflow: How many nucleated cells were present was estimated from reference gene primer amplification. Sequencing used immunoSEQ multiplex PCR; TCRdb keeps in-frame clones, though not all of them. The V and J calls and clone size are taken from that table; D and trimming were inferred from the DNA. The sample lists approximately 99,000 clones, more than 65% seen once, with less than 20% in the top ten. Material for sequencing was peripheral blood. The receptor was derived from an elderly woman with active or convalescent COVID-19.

The CDR3 spells CASSEVFRSSNQPQHF. Written as DNA, the CDR3 is TGTGCCAGCAGTGAAGTTTTTCGGAGTAGCAATCAGCCCCAGCATTTT. The chain uses TRBV6-1 and TRBJ1-5; no reliable D call. This CDR3 is 16 amino acids long. CDR1 is MNHNS, CDR2 SASEGT, per germline. V was pared by 1 base and J by 0 bases, with 10 bases between.